This section outlines one T cell receptor (beta chain) sequence together with its context. Antigen: not known. Generated by immunoSEQ multiplex PCR, the TCRdb table keeps only in-frame clones and is missing some. This repertoire shows approximately 200,000 clones, approximately 91% found once; its top ten account for approximately 3.7%. J gave up 4 bases and V 2 bases, and 9 bases lay outside the gene matches. The germline CDR1 and CDR2 sequences are SGHDT and YYEEEE. The CDR3 consists of 15 residues. The data stem from a study of T cell responses to AZD1222 COVID-19 vaccine. Study-wide points: Spike was spanned by vaccine-associated CD4 TCRs, which were dominant at 160-218 and 743-854.

Material: peripheral blood, obtained 28 days after the second AZD1222 dose. The TCR originated in an adult who received the AZD1222 COVID-19 vaccine. The chain employs TRBV5-6 and TRBJ2-7; TRBD2 agrees at 7 bases. CDR3 protein: CASSFFAGLTYEQYF. CDR3 nucleotides: TGTGCCAGCAGCTTCTTCGCGGGACTAACATACGAGCAGTACTTC.